These 5 T cell receptor beta chains originate from one sample sequenced in a study of response to subunit inactivated influenza vaccine. One entry per CDR3 protein, called by TCRdb with MiXCR from the RT-PCR reads. This sample yields about 540,000 distinct CDR3 sequences, of which roughly 25% are seen a single time; approximately 3% belongs to the top ten. The same sample was also studied in work on T cells expressing NK-cell markers. That paper adds: For TCR beta, cDNA was produced by 5'RACE template switching with UMIs.

Sequenced material: CD4+ T cells sorted from PBMCs, taken 11 to 12 days after vaccination. The receptors were gathered from a man aged 50-60 years who received an inactivated influenza vaccine.

Here the CDR3 DNA reads TGCAGTGCTAGAGGGGGTAGCGGGGGGGATACGCAGTATTTT. It codes for CSARGGSGGDTQYF. The V call is TRBV20-1, the J call TRBJ2-3; 10 bases align to TRBD2. CDR1 DFQATT and CDR2 SNEGSKA come from the germline V gene (reference sequence). This CDR3 has 14 residues. The trim removed 1 base at V and 6 bases at J, leaving 4 bases unmatched.

The V gene is TRBV15, the J gene TRBJ2-7, with a possible D match to TRBD1 (5 bases). Germline CDR1 reads LNHNV; CDR2 reads YYDKDF (reference sequence). The CDR3 covers 16 residues. V gave up 0 bases and J gave up 3 bases, with 15 bases separating them. The CDR3 nucleotides read TGTGCCACCAGCAGAGATTATGGGGCGGTTGGCTACGAGCAGTACTTC. Encoded protein: CATSRDYGAVGYEQYF.

This clonotype was observed a handful of times. The V call is TRBV30, the J call TRBJ2-2, with D uncertain. Trimming shortened V by 2 bases and J by 6 bases, and 10 bases separated the two germline ends. The CDR3 runs 13 residues. Germline V lookup: CDR1 GTSNPN, CDR2 SVGIG (reference sequence). Here the CDR3 reads CAWSLGPPGELFF. In DNA form, the CDR3 reads TGTGCCTGGAGTCTAGGACCCCCCGGGGAGCTGTTTTTT.

The chain carries TRBV6-1 and TRBJ2-3; D possibly matches TRBD1 or TRBD2 (6 bases each). Trimming cost V 5 bases and J 6 bases, with 15 bases left between them. The germline CDR1 and CDR2 sequences are MNHNS and SASEGT. The CDR3 contains 14 residues. This chain's CDR3 is CASSQQGGLDTQYF. In nucleotides, the CDR3 is TGTGCCAGCAGTCAACAGGGAGGCCTGGATACGCAGTATTTT.

This clonotype was counted at least ten times. DNA of the CDR3: TGTGCCAGCTCACCCAAGGACGGAGGGCTGGTTGGAAACACCATATATTTT. This codes for CASSPKDGGLVGNTIYF. This chain uses TRBV18 with TRBJ1-3; D is unresolved. CDR1 KGHSH and CDR2 LQKENI come from the germline V gene. The V end was cut by 3 bases, the J end by 3 bases, with 18 bases between. The CDR3 is 17 amino acids.